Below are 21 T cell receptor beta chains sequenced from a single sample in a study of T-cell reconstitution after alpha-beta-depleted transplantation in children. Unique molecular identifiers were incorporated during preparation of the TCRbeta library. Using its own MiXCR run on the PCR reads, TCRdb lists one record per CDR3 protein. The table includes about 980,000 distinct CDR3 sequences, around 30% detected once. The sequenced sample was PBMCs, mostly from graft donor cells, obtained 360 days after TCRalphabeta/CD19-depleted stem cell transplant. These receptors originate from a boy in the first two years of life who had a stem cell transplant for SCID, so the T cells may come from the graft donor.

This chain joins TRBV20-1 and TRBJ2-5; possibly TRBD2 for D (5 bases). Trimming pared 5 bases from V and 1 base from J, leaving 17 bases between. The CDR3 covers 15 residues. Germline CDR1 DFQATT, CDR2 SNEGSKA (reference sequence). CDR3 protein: CSASFDGLVQETQYF. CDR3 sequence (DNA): TGCAGTGCTTCTTTCGACGGACTCGTCCAAGAGACCCAGTACTTC.

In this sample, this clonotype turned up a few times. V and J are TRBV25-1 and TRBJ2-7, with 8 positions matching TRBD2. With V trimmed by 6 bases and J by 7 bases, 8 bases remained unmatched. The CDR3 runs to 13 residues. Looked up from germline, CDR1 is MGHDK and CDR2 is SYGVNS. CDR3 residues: CASRPGGAQEQYF. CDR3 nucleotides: TGTGCCAGCAGACCGGGGGGGGCGCAAGAGCAGTACTTC.

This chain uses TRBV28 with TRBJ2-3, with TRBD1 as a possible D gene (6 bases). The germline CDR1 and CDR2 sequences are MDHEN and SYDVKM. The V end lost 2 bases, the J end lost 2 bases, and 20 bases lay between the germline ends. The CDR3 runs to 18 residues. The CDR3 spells CASSLDSSGHFFTDTQYF. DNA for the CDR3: TGTGCCAGCAGTTTAGACTCTTCGGGACATTTTTTCACAGATACGCAGTATTTT. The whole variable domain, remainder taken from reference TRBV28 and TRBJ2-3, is DVKVTQSSRYLVKRTGEKVFLECVQDMDHENMFWYRQDPGLGLRLIYFSYDVKMKEKGDIPEGYSVSREKKERFSLILESASTNQTSMYLCASSLDSSGHFFTDTQYFGPGTRLTVL.

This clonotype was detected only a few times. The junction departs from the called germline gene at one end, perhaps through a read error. The CDR3 DNA sequence: TGTGCCAGCAGCTTAGCCGGGACAGGGGTGGCTGGGGACTTC. This gives the protein CASSLAGTGVAGDF. The chain links TRBV7-2 to TRBJ2-4; TRBD1 matches 10 bases. There are 14 residues in the CDR3. The V gene's germline CDR1 is SGHTA and CDR2 FQGNSA.

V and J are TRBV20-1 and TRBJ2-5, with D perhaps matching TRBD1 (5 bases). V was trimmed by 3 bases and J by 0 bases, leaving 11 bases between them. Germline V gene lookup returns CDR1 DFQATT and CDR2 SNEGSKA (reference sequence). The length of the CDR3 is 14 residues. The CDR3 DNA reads TGCAGTGCTAGGAGCCGACAGTACCAAGAGACCCAGTACTTC. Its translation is CSARSRQYQETQYF.

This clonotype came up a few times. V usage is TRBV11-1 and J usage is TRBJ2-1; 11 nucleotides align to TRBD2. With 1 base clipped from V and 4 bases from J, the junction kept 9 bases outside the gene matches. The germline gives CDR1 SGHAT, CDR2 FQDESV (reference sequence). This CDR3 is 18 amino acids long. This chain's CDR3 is CASSLGLIGTSGYNEQFF. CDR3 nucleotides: TGTGCCAGCAGCTTAGGCCTGATAGGGACTAGCGGATACAATGAGCAGTTCTTC.

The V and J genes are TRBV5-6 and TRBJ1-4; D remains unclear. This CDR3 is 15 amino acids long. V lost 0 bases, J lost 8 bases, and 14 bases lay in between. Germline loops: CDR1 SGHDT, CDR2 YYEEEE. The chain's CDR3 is CASSLDGPVREKLFF. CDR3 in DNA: TGTGCCAGCAGCTTGGATGGACCGGTGCGGGAAAAACTGTTTTTT.

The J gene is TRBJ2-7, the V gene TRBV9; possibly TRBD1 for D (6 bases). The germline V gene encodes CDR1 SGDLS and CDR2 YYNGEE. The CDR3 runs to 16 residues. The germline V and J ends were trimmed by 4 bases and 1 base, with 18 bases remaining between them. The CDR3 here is CASSPRTLDRSYEQYF. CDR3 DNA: TGTGCCAGCAGCCCCCGGACGCTCGACAGGTCCTACGAGCAGTACTTC.

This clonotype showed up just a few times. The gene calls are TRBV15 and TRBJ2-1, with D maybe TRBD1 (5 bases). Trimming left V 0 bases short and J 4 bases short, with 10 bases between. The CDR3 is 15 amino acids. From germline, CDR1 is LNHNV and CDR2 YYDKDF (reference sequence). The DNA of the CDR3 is TGTGCCACCAGCAGAGATTTGGCAGGGTACAATGAGCAGTTCTTC. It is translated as CATSRDLAGYNEQFF.

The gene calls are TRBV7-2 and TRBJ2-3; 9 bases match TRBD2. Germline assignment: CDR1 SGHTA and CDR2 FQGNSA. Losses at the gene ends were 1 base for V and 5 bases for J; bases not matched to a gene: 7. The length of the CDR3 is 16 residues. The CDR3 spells CASSLGVAGVRDTQYF. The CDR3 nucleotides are TGTGCCAGCAGCTTAGGAGTAGCGGGGGTTCGAGATACGCAGTATTTT.

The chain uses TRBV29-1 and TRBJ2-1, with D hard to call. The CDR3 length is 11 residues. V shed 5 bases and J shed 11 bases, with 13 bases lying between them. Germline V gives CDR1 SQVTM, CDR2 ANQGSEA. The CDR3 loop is CSVLASPKQFF. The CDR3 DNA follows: TGCAGCGTTTTGGCCTCCCCGAAGCAGTTCTTC.

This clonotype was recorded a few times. DNA for the CDR3: TGTGCCAGCAGCATTCGACTAGCGGCAGATACGCAGTATTTT. Protein sequence: CASSIRLAADTQYF. V is TRBV5-6 and J is TRBJ2-3; 9 bases match TRBD2. The CDR3 covers 14 residues. Germline V gene lookup returns CDR1 SGHDT and CDR2 YYEEEE. V dropped 4 bases and J dropped 4; count of bases not matched to a gene: 4. Combining the CDR3 with reference TRBV5-6 and TRBJ2-3 gives the whole variable domain DAGVTQSPTHLIKTRGQQVTLRCSPKSGHDTVSWYQQALGQGPQFIFQYYEEEERQRGNFPDRFSGHQFPNYSSELNVNALLLGDSALYLCASSIRLAADTQYFGPGTRLTVL.

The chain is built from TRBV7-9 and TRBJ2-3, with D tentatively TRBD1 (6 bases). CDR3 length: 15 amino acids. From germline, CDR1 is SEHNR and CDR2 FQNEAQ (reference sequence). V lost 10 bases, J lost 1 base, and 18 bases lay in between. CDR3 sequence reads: CATTDRVVGTDTQYF. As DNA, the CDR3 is TGTGCCACCACGGACAGAGTGGTCGGCACAGATACGCAGTATTTT.

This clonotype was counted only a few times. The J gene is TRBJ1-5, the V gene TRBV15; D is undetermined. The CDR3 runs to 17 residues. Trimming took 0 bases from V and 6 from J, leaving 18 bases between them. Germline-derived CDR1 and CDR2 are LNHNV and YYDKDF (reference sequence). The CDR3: CATSRDGKGRRGQPQHF. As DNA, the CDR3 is TGTGCCACCAGCAGAGATGGGAAAGGCCGGCGGGGTCAGCCCCAGCATTTT.

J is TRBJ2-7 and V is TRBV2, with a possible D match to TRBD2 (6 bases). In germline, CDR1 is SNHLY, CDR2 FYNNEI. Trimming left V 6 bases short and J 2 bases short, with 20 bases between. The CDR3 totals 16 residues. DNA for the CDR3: TGTGCCAGCAGCCTCTCTAGCGTTAGAGCGACCTACGAGCAGTACTTC. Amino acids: CASSLSSVRATYEQYF. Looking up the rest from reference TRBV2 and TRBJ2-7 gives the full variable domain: EPEVTQTPSHQVTQMGQEVILRCVPISNHLYFYWYRQILGQKVEFLVSFYNNEISEKSEIFDDQFSVERPDGSNFTLKIRSTKLEDSAMYFCASSLSSVRATYEQYFGPGTRLTVT.

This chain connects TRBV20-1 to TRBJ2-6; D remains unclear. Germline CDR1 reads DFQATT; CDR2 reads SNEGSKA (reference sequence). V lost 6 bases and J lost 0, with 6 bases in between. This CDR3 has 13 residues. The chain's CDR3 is CSAPYSGANVLTF. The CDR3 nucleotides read TGCAGTGCCCCATACTCTGGGGCCAACGTCCTGACTTTC.

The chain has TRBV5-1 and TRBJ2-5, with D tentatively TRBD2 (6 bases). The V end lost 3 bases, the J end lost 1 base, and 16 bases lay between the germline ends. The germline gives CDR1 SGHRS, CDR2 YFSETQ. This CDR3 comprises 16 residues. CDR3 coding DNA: TGCGCCAGCAGCTGGGGGAGCGGGCCTTTCCAAGAGACCCAGTACTTC. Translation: CASSWGSGPFQETQYF.

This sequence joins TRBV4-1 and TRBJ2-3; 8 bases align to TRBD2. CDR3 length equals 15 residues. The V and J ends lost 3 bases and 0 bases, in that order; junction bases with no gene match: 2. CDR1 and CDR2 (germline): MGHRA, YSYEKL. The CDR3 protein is CASSHGGGSTDTQYF. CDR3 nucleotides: TGCGCCAGCAGCCACGGGGGGGGGAGCACAGATACGCAGTATTTT.

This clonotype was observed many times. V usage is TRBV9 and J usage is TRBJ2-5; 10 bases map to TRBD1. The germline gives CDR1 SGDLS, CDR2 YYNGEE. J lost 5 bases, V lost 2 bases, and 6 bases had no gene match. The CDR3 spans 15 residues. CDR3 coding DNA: TGTGCCAGCAGCGTTACGGGACAGGGGCACGAGACCCAGTACTTC. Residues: CASSVTGQGHETQYF.

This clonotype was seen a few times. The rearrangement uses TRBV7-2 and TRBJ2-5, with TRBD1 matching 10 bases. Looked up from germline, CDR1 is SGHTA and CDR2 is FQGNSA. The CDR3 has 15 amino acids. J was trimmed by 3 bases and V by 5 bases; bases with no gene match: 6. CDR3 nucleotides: TGTGCCAGCAGCACCCGAGGGACAGGGGAAGAGACCCAGTACTTC. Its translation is CASSTRGTGEETQYF.

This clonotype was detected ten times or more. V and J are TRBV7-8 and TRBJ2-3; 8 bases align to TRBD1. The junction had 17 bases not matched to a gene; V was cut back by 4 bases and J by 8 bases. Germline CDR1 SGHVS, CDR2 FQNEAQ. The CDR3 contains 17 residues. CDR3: CASSSLGSGGARGTQYF. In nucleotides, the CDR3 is TGTGCCAGCAGCTCCCTTGGGTCAGGGGGCGCTCGGGGTACGCAGTATTTT.